This T cell receptor (beta chain) was sequenced during a study of blood T cell repertoires in COVID-19. Original processing notes: The authors estimated nucleated cell counts from reference gene primer amplification. Some clones are missing from TCRdb's copy, which holds only in-frame ones; the method was immunoSEQ multiplex PCR. That table supplies the V and J calls and clone size; D and trimming were determined from the DNA. The table has about 130,000 clones, approximately 86% seen once. Cohorts were based on clinical histories the participants reported. The specimen was PBMCs or T cells enriched from blood (not recorded which). The sequence was collected from a woman aged 50 to 60 who had recovered from COVID-19.

The CDR3 region is CASSLPLTGVPPNNEQFF. In DNA form, the CDR3 reads TGTGCCAGCAGCTTACCCCTTACGGGGGTTCCACCCAACAATGAGCAGTTCTTC. The V and J genes are TRBV11-2 and TRBJ2-1; weak D call: TRBD2 (6 bases). V was trimmed by 2 bases and J by 5 bases, leaving 22 bases between them. Germline V gene lookup returns CDR1 SGHAT and CDR2 FQNNGV. This CDR3 spans 18 amino acids.